This TCR beta chain is drawn from a study of T cells in Graves' hyperthyroidism and ophthalmopathy. Study information: Before treatment of any kind, peripheral blood was taken at initial diagnosis. Points from the study as a whole: A 13 V-J signature model discriminated ophthalmopathy versus stable hyperthyroidism. Blood also carried most thyroid clonotypes expanded above 0.001.

RNA transcripts provided the source from which TCR beta CDR3 regions were amplified. First-round RT-PCR targeting the TCR CDR3 was performed with the HTBI primer set. TCRdb called the multiplex PCR reads again in MiXCR, with one record for every CDR3 protein. The sample shows a few hundred thousand distinct CDR3 sequences, approximately 25% of them seen only once. CDR1 is SGHVS and CDR2 is FQNEAQ in the germline V gene. Trimming took 1 base from V and 2 from J, leaving 13 bases between them. The CDR3 is 16 amino acids. This clonotype occurred many times. As yet, its antigen is unknown. Diagnosis rested on symptoms, serum thyroxine and TRAb, thyroid ultrasound, and orbital computed tomography.

The sample was blood. V is TRBV7-8 and J is TRBJ2-3, with unresolved D. This clonotype originated in a man aged 50 or older with Graves' hyperthyroidism. The CDR3 here is CASSLVAASSTDTQYF. The CDR3 DNA is TGTGCCAGCAGCTTAGTAGCAGCTTCGTCCACAGATACGCAGTATTTT.